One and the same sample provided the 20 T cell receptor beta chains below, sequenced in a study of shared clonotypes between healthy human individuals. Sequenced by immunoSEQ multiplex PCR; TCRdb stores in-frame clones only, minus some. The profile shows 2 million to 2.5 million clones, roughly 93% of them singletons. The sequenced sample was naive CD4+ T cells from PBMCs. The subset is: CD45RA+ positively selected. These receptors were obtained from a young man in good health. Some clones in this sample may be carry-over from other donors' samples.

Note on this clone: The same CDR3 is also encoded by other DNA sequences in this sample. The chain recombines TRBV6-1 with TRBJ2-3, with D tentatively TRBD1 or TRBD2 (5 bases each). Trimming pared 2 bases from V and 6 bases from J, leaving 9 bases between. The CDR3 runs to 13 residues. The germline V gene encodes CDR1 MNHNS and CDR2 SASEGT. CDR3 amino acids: CASSEQGADTQYF. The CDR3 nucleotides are TGTGCCAGCAGTGAACAGGGAGCGGATACGCAGTATTTT.

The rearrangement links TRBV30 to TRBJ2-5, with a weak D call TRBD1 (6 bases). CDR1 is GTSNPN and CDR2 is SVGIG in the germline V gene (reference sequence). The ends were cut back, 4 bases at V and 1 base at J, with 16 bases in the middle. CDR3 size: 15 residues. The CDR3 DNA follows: TGTGCCTGGACCCGGCCCAGGGGCGGCCAAGAGACCCAGTACTTC. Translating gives CAWTRPRGGQETQYF.

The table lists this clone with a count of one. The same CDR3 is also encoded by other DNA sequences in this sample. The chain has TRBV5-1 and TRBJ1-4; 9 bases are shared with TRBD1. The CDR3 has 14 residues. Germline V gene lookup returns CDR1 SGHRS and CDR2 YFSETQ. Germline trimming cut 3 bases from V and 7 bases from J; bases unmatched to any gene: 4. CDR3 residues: CASSSGTGREKLFF. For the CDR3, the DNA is TGCGCCAGCAGCTCCGGGACAGGGCGTGAAAAACTGTTTTTT. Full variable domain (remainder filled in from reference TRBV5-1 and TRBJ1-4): KAGVTQTPRYLIKTRGQQVTLSCSPISGHRSVSWYQQTPGQGLQFLFEYFSETQRNKGNFPGRFSGRQFSNSRSEMNVSTLELGDSALYLCASSSGTGREKLFFGSGTQLSVL.

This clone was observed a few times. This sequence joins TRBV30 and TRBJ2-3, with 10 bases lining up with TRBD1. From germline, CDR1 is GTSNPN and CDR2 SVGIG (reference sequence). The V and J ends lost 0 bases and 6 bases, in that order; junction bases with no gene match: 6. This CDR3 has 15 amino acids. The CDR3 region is CAWSVSDRGEDTQYF. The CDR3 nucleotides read TGTGCCTGGAGTGTATCGGACAGGGGGGAGGATACGCAGTATTTT.

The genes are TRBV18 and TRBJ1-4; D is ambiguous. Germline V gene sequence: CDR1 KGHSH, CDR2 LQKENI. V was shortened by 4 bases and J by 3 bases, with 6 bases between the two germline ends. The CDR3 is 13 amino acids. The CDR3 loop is CASSQLANEKLFF. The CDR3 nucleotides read TGTGCCAGCTCACAGTTGGCTAATGAAAAACTGTTTTTT.

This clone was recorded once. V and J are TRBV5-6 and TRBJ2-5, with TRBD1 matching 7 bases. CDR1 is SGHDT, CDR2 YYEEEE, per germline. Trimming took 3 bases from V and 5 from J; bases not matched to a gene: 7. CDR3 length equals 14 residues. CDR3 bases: TGTGCCAGCAGCTCGACAGGGCGGATGGAGACCCAGTACTTC. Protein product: CASSSTGRMETQYF.

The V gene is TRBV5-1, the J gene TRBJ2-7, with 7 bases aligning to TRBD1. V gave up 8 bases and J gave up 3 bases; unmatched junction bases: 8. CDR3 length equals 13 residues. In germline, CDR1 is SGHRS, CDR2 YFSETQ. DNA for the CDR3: TGCGCCAGGATGTTGGGGGACAGCTACGAGCAGTACTTC. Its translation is CARMLGDSYEQYF.

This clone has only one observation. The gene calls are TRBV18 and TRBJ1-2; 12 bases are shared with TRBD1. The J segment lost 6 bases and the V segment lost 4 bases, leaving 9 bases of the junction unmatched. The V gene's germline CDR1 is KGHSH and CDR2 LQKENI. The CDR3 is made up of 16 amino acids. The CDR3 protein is CASSLNTGQGANGYTF. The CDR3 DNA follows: TGTGCCAGCTCACTCAACACGGGACAGGGGGCAAATGGCTACACCTTC.

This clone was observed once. CDR3 sequence reads: CASSRQRGDEAFF. In DNA, the CDR3 is TGCGCCAGCAGCCGCCAAAGGGGGGACGAAGCTTTCTTT. The chain carries TRBV4-3 and TRBJ1-1; TRBD1 is a possible D gene (6 bases). The germline V gene encodes CDR1 LGHNA and CDR2 YSLEER. Trimming took 4 bases from V and 8 from J, leaving 14 bases between them. The CDR3 spans 13 residues.

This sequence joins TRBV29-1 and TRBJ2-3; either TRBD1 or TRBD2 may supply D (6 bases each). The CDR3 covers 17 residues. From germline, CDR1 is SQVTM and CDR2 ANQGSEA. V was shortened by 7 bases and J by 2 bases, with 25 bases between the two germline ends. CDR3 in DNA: TGCAGCGCTCGCCAGGGGATTGCGGGAACGTACACAGATACGCAGTATTTT. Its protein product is CSARQGIAGTYTDTQYF.

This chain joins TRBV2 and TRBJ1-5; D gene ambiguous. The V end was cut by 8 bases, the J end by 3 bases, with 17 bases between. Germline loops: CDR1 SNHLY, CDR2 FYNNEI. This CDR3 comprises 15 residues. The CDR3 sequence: CASREAIVSNQPQHF. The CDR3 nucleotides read TGTGCCAGCCGGGAGGCCATCGTCTCCAATCAGCCCCAGCATTTT.

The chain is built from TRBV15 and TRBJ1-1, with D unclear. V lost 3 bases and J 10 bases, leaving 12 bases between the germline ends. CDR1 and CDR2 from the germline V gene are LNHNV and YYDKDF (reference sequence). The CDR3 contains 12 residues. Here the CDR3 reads CATSRPRLPAFF. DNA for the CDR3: TGTGCCACCAGCAGGCCGCGCTTACCAGCTTTCTTT.

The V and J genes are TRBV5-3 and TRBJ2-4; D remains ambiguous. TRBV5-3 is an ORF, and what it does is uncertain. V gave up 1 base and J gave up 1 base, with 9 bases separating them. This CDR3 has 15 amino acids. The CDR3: CARSLMLWAKNIQYF. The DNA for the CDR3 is TGTGCCAGAAGCTTGATGCTTTGGGCCAAAAACATTCAGTACTTC.

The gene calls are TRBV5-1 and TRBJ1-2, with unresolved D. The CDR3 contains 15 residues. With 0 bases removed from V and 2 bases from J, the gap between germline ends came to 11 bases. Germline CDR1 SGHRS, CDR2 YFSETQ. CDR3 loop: CASSLGGSQNYGYTF. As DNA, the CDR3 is TGCGCCAGCAGCTTGGGTGGCAGCCAAAACTATGGCTACACCTTC.

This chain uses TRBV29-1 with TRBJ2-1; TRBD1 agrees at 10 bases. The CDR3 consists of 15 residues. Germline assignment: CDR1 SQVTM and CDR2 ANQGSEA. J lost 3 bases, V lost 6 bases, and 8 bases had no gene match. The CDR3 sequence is CSVRGDRGVYNEQFF. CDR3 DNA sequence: TGCAGCGTCCGAGGGGACAGGGGTGTCTACAATGAGCAGTTCTTC.

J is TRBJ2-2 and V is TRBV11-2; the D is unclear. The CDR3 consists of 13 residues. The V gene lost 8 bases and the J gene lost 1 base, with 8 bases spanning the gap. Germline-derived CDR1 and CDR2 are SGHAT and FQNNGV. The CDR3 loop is CASHTVNTGELFF. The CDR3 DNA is TGTGCCAGCCACACGGTGAACACCGGGGAGCTGTTTTTT.

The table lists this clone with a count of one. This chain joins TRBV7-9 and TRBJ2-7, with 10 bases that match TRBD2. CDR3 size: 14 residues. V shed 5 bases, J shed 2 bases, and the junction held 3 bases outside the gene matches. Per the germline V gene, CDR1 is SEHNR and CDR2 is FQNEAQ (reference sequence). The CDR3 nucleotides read TGTGCCAGCAGCGCCGGGACTAGCGCCTACGAGCAGTACTTC. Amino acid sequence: CASSAGTSAYEQYF.

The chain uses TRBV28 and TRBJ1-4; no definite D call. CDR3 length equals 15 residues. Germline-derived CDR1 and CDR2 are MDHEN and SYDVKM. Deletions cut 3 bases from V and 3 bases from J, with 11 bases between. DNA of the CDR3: TGTGCCAGCAGTTTTTTTCGCAACTCTAATGAAAAACTGTTTTTT. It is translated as CASSFFRNSNEKLFF. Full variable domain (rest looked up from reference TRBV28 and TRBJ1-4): DVKVTQSSRYLVKRTGEKVFLECVQDMDHENMFWYRQDPGLGLRLIYFSYDVKMKEKGDIPEGYSVSREKKERFSLILESASTNQTSMYLCASSFFRNSNEKLFFGSGTQLSVL.

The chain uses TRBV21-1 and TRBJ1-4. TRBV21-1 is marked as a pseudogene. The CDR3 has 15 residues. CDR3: CARLERAGPYEKLFF. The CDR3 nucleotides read TGTGCCAGACTTGAACGGGCGGGGCCTTACGAAAAACTGTTTTTT.

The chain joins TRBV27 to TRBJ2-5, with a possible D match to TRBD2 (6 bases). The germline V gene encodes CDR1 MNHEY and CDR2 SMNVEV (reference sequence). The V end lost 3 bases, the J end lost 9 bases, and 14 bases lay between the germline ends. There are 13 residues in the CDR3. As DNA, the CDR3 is TGTGCCAGCAGTTTGGGACTTTCCAGGGCCCAGTACTTC. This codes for CASSLGLSRAQYF.